This TCR beta chain was recovered during a study of T-cell memory formation after mild COVID-19. Germline V gene lookup returns CDR1 MDHEN and CDR2 SYDVKM. CDR3 length equals 14 residues. V was cut by 4 bases and J by 3 bases, with 13 bases left in between. Each CDR3 protein gets one entry after TCRdb re-called the 5' RACE reads with MiXCR. The sample lists about 90,000 distinct CDR3 sequences; about 15% were seen once. The sequence was collected from a man between 18 and 35 years old who had mild COVID-19 (a few samples of this study predate the infection). Cell type and time point are not known. This chain connects TRBV28 to TRBJ2-7; no firm D call. Sequenced: PBMCs or a T cell subset sorted from them (not recorded which). In DNA form, the CDR3 reads TGTGCCAGCAGTTCAGATAGAGGATACTACGAGCAGTACGTC. Translation gives CASSSDRGYYEQYV.